Shown below are 16 T cell receptor beta chains from a single sample sequenced in a study of graft-versus-host responses after intestinal transplantation. These receptors are not linked to any known antigen. Sequenced by immunoSEQ multiplex PCR; TCRdb stores in-frame clones only, minus some. The profile shows about 86,000 clones, roughly 80% of them singletons. The sample in question was unstimulated CD8+ T cells sorted from spleen or lymph node cells, obtained before intestinal transplant. These receptors were obtained from a human donor who received an intestinal transplant.

This sequence joins TRBV5-1 and TRBJ2-7; D may be TRBD2 (5 bases). This CDR3 contains 14 residues. The ends were cut back, 5 bases at V and 1 base at J, with 13 bases in the middle. Germline V gene sequence: CDR1 SGHRS, CDR2 YFSETQ. The CDR3 nucleotides are TGCGCCAGCAGGAGGGTTGACGGGTCCTACGAGCAGTACTTC. Amino acids: CASRRVDGSYEQYF.

The rearrangement links TRBV5-4 to TRBJ2-1; either TRBD1 or TRBD2 may supply D (5 bases each). Germline V CDR1 and CDR2: SGHNT, YYREEE (reference sequence). V lost 4 bases to trimming and J lost 7 bases, with 9 bases between them. This CDR3 has 12 residues. Here the CDR3 reads CASSGDRNEQFF. In DNA, the CDR3 is TGTGCCAGCAGCGGGGACCGGAATGAGCAGTTCTTC.

V is TRBV18 and J is TRBJ1-4; 8 bases map to TRBD1. The J segment lost 2 bases and the V segment lost 3 bases, leaving 11 bases of the junction unmatched. This CDR3 is built from 18 residues. CDR1 and CDR2 from the germline V gene are KGHSH and LQKENI. CDR3 coding DNA: TGTGCCAGCTCACCGATTCCAAGGACAGGGTCTACTAATGAAAAACTGTTTTTT. Its protein is CASSPIPRTGSTNEKLFF.

The chain links TRBV11-2 to TRBJ1-2, with D uncertain. V lost 0 bases to trimming and J lost 8 bases, with 13 bases between them. CDR3 size: 14 residues. Germline V CDR1 and CDR2: SGHAT, FQNNGV. CDR3 in DNA: TGTGCCAGCAGCTTAGATCCGGTACTGGAGGGCTACACCTTC. This codes for CASSLDPVLEGYTF.

This chain joins TRBV7-9 and TRBJ2-5; perhaps TRBD2 as D (6 bases). Judging by the DNA end, TRBJ2-7 fits better; the J call may be wrong. This CDR3 contains 15 residues. The germline V gene has CDR1 SEHNR and CDR2 FQNEAQ (reference sequence). The CDR3 sequence: CASSLEVGGFHEQYF. The CDR3 DNA reads TGTGCCAGCAGCTTAGAGGTTGGGGGGTTCCACGAGCAGTACTTC.

The V gene is TRBV5-4, the J gene TRBJ2-7; D gene ambiguous. The CDR3 consists of 17 residues. The germline V gene encodes CDR1 SGHNT and CDR2 YYREEE (reference sequence). The germline V and J ends were trimmed by 4 bases and 3 bases, with 23 bases remaining between them. CDR3: CASSPRHPTASIYEQYF. CDR3 in DNA: TGTGCCAGCAGCCCTAGACATCCCACCGCGTCCATCTACGAGCAGTACTTC.

The V and J genes are TRBV6-5 and TRBJ2-7, with 7 bases identical to TRBD1. J was trimmed by 7 bases and V by 0 bases; bases with no gene match: 6. The CDR3 is 14 amino acids. Germline V lookup: CDR1 MNHEY, CDR2 SVGAGI. Written as DNA, the CDR3 is TGTGCCAGCAGTTACTCGCAAACAGGGGAGGAGCAGTACTTC. Its translation is CASSYSQTGEEQYF.

This chain uses TRBV14 with TRBJ2-1; TRBD2 matches at 16 bases. The CDR3 loop spans 20 amino acids. Germline assignment: CDR1 SGHDN and CDR2 FVKESK. V lost 0 bases to trimming and J lost 7 bases; unmatched junction nucleotides: 12. CDR3 DNA: TGTGCCAGCAGCCAAGATCGCGGGACTAGCGGGAGGGGTCTTGTTAATGAGCAGTTCTTC. Its translation is CASSQDRGTSGRGLVNEQFF.

The chain uses TRBV7-9 and TRBJ2-3; D perhaps matches TRBD2 (5 bases). Germline V gene sequence: CDR1 SEHNR, CDR2 FQNEAQ (reference sequence). There are 17 residues in the CDR3. V was trimmed by 4 bases and J by 2 bases, leaving 19 bases between them. This chain's CDR3 is CASSSGVFLPNTDTQYF. The CDR3 nucleotides read TGTGCCAGCAGCTCCGGGGTGTTCCTCCCGAACACAGATACGCAGTATTTT.

This chain joins TRBV27 and TRBJ2-5; D not certain. Per the germline V gene, CDR1 is MNHEY and CDR2 is SMNVEV (reference sequence). The CDR3 is 14 amino acids. Trimming took 2 bases from V and 8 from J, leaving 15 bases between them. DNA for the CDR3: TGTGCCAGCAGTTTAAGACCCTATTGGCGAACCCAGTACTTC. It translates to CASSLRPYWRTQYF.

This chain uses TRBV6-5 with TRBJ2-1; 13 bases map to TRBD2. Germline assignment: CDR1 MNHEY and CDR2 SVGAGI. This CDR3 has 15 amino acids. The trim removed 5 bases at V and 9 bases at J, leaving 7 bases unmatched. Here the CDR3 reads CASSATSGGAGEQFF. The CDR3 bases are TGTGCCAGCAGTGCTACTAGCGGGGGGGCCGGTGAGCAGTTCTTC.

This chain links TRBV6-6 with TRBJ2-7, with 8 positions matching TRBD2. CDR1 and CDR2 (germline): MNHNY, SVGAGI (reference sequence). The CDR3 extends over 16 amino acids. With 0 bases clipped from V and 4 bases from J, the junction kept 8 bases outside the gene matches. The CDR3 sequence is CASSYSVLAGSYEQYF. CDR3 DNA sequence: TGTGCCAGCAGTTACTCGGTTTTAGCGGGATCATACGAGCAGTACTTC.

The chain uses TRBV6-5 and TRBJ2-1; tentatively, D is TRBD1 (6 bases). The V end was cut by 4 bases, the J end by 6 bases, with 13 bases between. Per the germline V gene, CDR1 is MNHEY and CDR2 is SVGAGI. The CDR3 sequence is 14 residues long. CDR3 amino acids: CASSSGTRPNEQFF. The CDR3 bases are TGTGCCAGCAGTTCCGGGACACGGCCCAATGAGCAGTTCTTC.

This chain links TRBV5-4 with TRBJ1-2; D perhaps matches TRBD1 (5 bases). The CDR3 consists of 14 residues. CDR1 is SGHNT and CDR2 is YYREEE in the germline V gene (reference sequence). V was trimmed by 4 bases and J by 2 bases, leaving 12 bases between them. Written as DNA, the CDR3 is TGTGCCAGCAGCCAAGAGGAGGGGAACTATGGCTACACCTTC. This codes for CASSQEEGNYGYTF.

This clone was seen a few times. This chain links TRBV15 with TRBJ2-2; TRBD1 aligns across 10 bases. The CDR3 runs to 16 residues. The V gene's germline CDR1 is LNHNV and CDR2 YYDKDF (reference sequence). V was clipped by 3 bases and J by 6 bases; unmatched bases: 7. This CDR3 is CATSSYRQGAPGELFF. CDR3 nucleotides: TGTGCCACCAGCAGTTATCGACAGGGGGCCCCCGGGGAGCTGTTTTTT.

The chain employs TRBV1 and TRBJ2-7; the tabulated D call, TRBD1, remains unverified against the DNA. TRBV1 is a pseudogene. The CDR3 totals 13 residues. CDR3 amino acids: CTSSQGDTYEQYF. Written as DNA, the CDR3 is TGCACCAGCAGCCAAGGAGACACCTACGAGCAGTACTTC.